Below, 32 T cell receptor beta chains from the same sample are listed, as sequenced in a study of CD8 T cells in ankylosing spondylitis. A single record per CDR3 protein comes from TCRdb applying MiXCR to the 5' RACE reads. The table records hundreds of thousands of distinct CDR3 sequences, less than 25% of them present only once. The material sequenced was blood, either unsorted or a sorted T cell fraction (not recorded which). The source of these receptors is a female donor with ankylosing spondylitis or in good health (not recorded which).

This clonotype was recorded a few times. The rearrangement joins TRBV10-3 to TRBJ2-3, with TRBD2 matching 7 bases. Looked up from germline, CDR1 is ENHRY and CDR2 is SYGVKD. The trim removed 0 bases at V and 2 bases at J, leaving 5 bases unmatched. The CDR3 loop spans 16 amino acids. For the CDR3, the DNA is TGTGCCATCAGTGAGTCTGCGGGAGTTTCCACAGATACGCAGTATTTT. Its translation: CAISESAGVSTDTQYF.

The chain recombines TRBV5-1 with TRBJ2-5; 8 nucleotides line up with TRBD2. Germline V gives CDR1 SGHRS, CDR2 YFSETQ. Trimming cost V 4 bases and J 5 bases; bases outside gene matches: 7. The CDR3 spans 14 residues. The chain's CDR3 is CASSQGLARETQYF. In nucleotides, the CDR3 is TGCGCCAGCAGCCAAGGACTAGCTAGGGAGACCCAGTACTTC.

This clonotype was seen more than once but under ten times. The rearrangement links TRBV6-2 or TRBV6-3 to TRBJ2-1; D unclear. The CDR3 covers 15 residues. The germline V gene has CDR1 MNHEY and CDR2 SVGEGT. V lost 0 bases, J lost 2 bases, and 8 bases lay in between. The CDR3 nucleotides read TGTGCCAGCAGTTACTCAGTGGGGACCTACAATGAGCAGTTCTTC. It specifies CASSYSVGTYNEQFF.

The chain couples TRBV20-1 to TRBJ2-1; D might be TRBD2 (5 bases). Germline CDR1 is DFQATT and CDR2 is SNEGSKA (reference sequence). The CDR3 spans 15 residues. V was trimmed by 3 bases and J by 6 bases, leaving 18 bases between them. The chain's CDR3 is CSASLSRALGNEQFF. For the CDR3, the DNA is TGCAGTGCTAGCCTCTCGAGGGCCCTGGGCAATGAGCAGTTCTTC.

This chain links TRBV14 with TRBJ2-7; the D is unclear. The CDR3 is 15 residues long. Germline V gives CDR1 SGHDN, CDR2 FVKESK. Trimming stripped 1 base from V and 5 bases from J, with 15 bases between. For the CDR3, the DNA is TGTGCCAGCAGCCAAGGCGTGGGGTTGAGGAACGAGCAGTACTTC. Translating gives CASSQGVGLRNEQYF.

This chain links TRBV4-1 with TRBJ2-1; unclear D gene. The V end was cut by 1 base, the J end by 0 bases, with 13 bases between. The CDR3 consists of 17 residues. Germline lookup yields CDR1 MGHRA and CDR2 YSYEKL. Written as DNA, the CDR3 is TGCGCCAGCAGCCAAGTAGATTTGGGGTTCTCCTACAATGAGCAGTTCTTC. It codes for CASSQVDLGFSYNEQFF.

This clonotype was counted a few times. The J gene is TRBJ2-2, the V gene TRBV20-1, with 11 bases lining up with TRBD2. This CDR3 is built from 14 residues. V lost 5 bases to trimming and J lost 4 bases; unmatched junction nucleotides: 3. The germline V gene encodes CDR1 DFQATT and CDR2 SNEGSKA (reference sequence). CDR3 sequence (DNA): TGCAGTGCTCTAGGGACTAGCGGCACCGGGGAGCTGTTTTTT. Amino acid sequence: CSALGTSGTGELFF.

This clonotype was counted at least ten times. The chain combines TRBV20-1 with TRBJ2-1; 7 bases match TRBD2. CDR1 is DFQATT, CDR2 SNEGSKA, per germline (reference sequence). J lost 4 bases, V lost 4 bases, and 10 bases had no gene match. The CDR3 loop spans 15 amino acids. CDR3 amino acids: CSATGPGTKYNEQFF. The CDR3 bases are TGCAGTGCTACTGGGCCCGGGACTAAATACAATGAGCAGTTCTTC.

The chain links TRBV18 to TRBJ2-2; D may be TRBD1 (5 bases). The CDR3 extends over 14 amino acids. In germline, CDR1 is KGHSH, CDR2 LQKENI. V lost 1 base and J 6 bases, leaving 9 bases between the germline ends. Written as DNA, the CDR3 is TGTGCCAGCTCACCACAAGCAGGGCCCGGGGAGCTGTTTTTT. This codes for CASSPQAGPGELFF.

The chain joins TRBV19 to TRBJ2-1, with 8 bases identical to TRBD2. Germline CDR1 reads LNHDA; CDR2 reads SQIVND (reference sequence). The CDR3 has 15 residues. Germline trimming cut 3 bases from V and 5 bases from J; bases unmatched to any gene: 6. CDR3 residues: CASSITGTRDNEQFF. DNA of the CDR3: TGTGCCAGTAGTATTACCGGGACTAGAGACAATGAGCAGTTCTTC. The full variable domain, its missing parts supplied by reference TRBV19 and TRBJ2-1, is DGGITQSPKYLFRKEGQNVTLSCEQNLNHDAMYWYRQDPGQGLRLIYYSQIVNDFQKGDIAEGYSVSREKKESFPLTVTSAQKNPTAFYLCASSITGTRDNEQFFGPGTRLTVL.

This chain joins TRBV15 and TRBJ1-3, with 7 bases aligning to TRBD1. V dropped 0 bases and J dropped 15; count of bases not matched to a gene: 5. CDR1 is LNHNV, CDR2 YYDKDF, per germline (reference sequence). The CDR3 contains 12 residues. The CDR3 region is CATSRDGTARYF. The DNA of the CDR3 is TGTGCCACCAGCAGAGATGGGACAGCGAGATATTTT.

The chain is built from TRBV6-1 and TRBJ2-7; TRBD2 matches at 11 bases. Trimming removed 6 bases from V and 5 bases from J; junction bases left unmatched: 9. The CDR3 covers 15 residues. Germline CDR1 and CDR2: MNHNS and SASEGT. The CDR3 DNA is TGTGCCAGCAGCTCCCAGACTAGCGGGAACGACGAGCAGTACTTC. Protein sequence: CASSSQTSGNDEQYF.

In its sample, this clonotype was seen a few times. The chain links TRBV24-1 to TRBJ2-1; weak D call: TRBD1 (6 bases). The V end lost 4 bases, the J end lost 6 bases, and 12 bases lay between the germline ends. There are 14 residues in the CDR3. Germline assignment: CDR1 KGHDR and CDR2 SFDVKD. The CDR3 is CATSDLAGANEQFF. The CDR3 DNA reads TGTGCCACCAGTGACCTAGCAGGGGCCAATGAGCAGTTCTTC.

The V gene is TRBV6-1, the J gene TRBJ1-5, with D possibly matching TRBD1 (5 bases). V was shortened by 8 bases and J by 9 bases, with 17 bases between the two germline ends. The CDR3 runs 13 residues. Germline CDR1 reads MNHNS; CDR2 reads SASEGT. In DNA, the CDR3 is TGTGCCAGCTCCCCCCTTGGGGGTTTGCCCCAGCATTTT. This sequence encodes CASSPLGGLPQHF.

This clonotype was counted only a few times. This chain connects TRBV27 to TRBJ2-7; 12 bases agree with TRBD2. The CDR3 has 15 amino acids. CDR1 and CDR2 from the germline V gene are MNHEY and SMNVEV (reference sequence). V lost 5 bases, J lost 3 bases, and 5 bases stayed unmatched. Written as DNA, the CDR3 is TGTGCCAGCAGTACCAGGACTAGCGGGAACTACGAGCAGTACTTC. This gives the protein CASSTRTSGNYEQYF.

This clonotype has a handful of counts. J is TRBJ2-7 and V is TRBV6-5; 9 bases align to TRBD2. The CDR3 is made up of 16 amino acids. Germline values: CDR1 MNHEY, CDR2 SVGAGI. V was clipped by 3 bases and J by 0 bases; unmatched bases: 6. CDR3 coding DNA: TGTGCCAGCAGTTATCCGGCGGGAGGGGGCTCCTACGAGCAGTACTTC. This gives the protein CASSYPAGGGSYEQYF.

This clonotype turned up a few times. This chain joins TRBV12-3 or TRBV12-4 and TRBJ1-2; D perhaps matches TRBD1 (5 bases). The V end lost 1 base, the J end lost 4 bases, and 16 bases lay between the germline ends. The CDR3 is 16 residues long. CDR3 coding DNA: TGTGCCAGCAGTTTAGATGGCCCAGGGTCGGCCTATGGCTACACCTTC. Its protein product is CASSLDGPGSAYGYTF.

This clonotype was seen more than once but under ten times. J is TRBJ2-3 and V is TRBV19; D might be TRBD2 (7 bases). V was trimmed by 4 bases and J by 1 base, leaving 18 bases between them. Germline loops: CDR1 LNHDA, CDR2 SQIVND (reference sequence). This CDR3 spans 17 amino acids. CDR3: CASSKAGTQGRTDTQYF. Here the CDR3 DNA reads TGTGCCAGTAGTAAAGCGGGGACACAGGGCCGCACAGATACGCAGTATTTT. The full variable domain, its missing parts supplied by reference TRBV19 and TRBJ2-3, is DGGITQSPKYLFRKEGQNVTLSCEQNLNHDAMYWYRQDPGQGLRLIYYSQIVNDFQKGDIAEGYSVSREKKESFPLTVTSAQKNPTAFYLCASSKAGTQGRTDTQYFGPGTRLTVL.

The CDR3 nucleotides read TGCGCCAGCAGCCAAGAGGGAGGGTGGAGCACTGAAGCTTTCTTT. This encodes CASSQEGGWSTEAFF. This sequence joins TRBV4-3 and TRBJ1-1; no clear D. The V end was cut by 0 bases, the J end by 4 bases, with 12 bases between. This CDR3 has 15 amino acids. Germline values: CDR1 LGHNA, CDR2 YSLEER.

This chain joins TRBV12-3 or TRBV12-4 and TRBJ1-2, with D unclear. The CDR3 is 13 residues long. V lost 2 bases and J lost 4, with 8 bases in between. CDR3 residues: CASSLRLIYGYTF. Here the CDR3 DNA reads TGTGCCAGCAGTTTAAGACTGATCTATGGCTACACCTTC.

This clonotype was observed a handful of times. The chain carries TRBV10-3 and TRBJ2-7; 10 nucleotides align to TRBD1. CDR3 size: 15 residues. Per the germline V gene, CDR1 is ENHRY and CDR2 is SYGVKD. With V trimmed by 6 bases and J by 2 bases, 7 bases remained unmatched. The CDR3 here is CAISMPGQGTYEQYF. The CDR3 coding sequence is TGTGCCATCAGCATGCCGGGACAGGGGACCTACGAGCAGTACTTC.

Ten or more counts support this clonotype. V usage is TRBV12-3 or TRBV12-4 and J usage is TRBJ1-5, with D possibly being TRBD1 (5 bases). Trimming cost V 3 bases and J 6 bases, with 12 bases left between them. The CDR3 has 14 amino acids. CDR3 amino acids: CASSFKIGGQPQHF. CDR3 nucleotide sequence: TGTGCCAGCAGTTTCAAAATTGGGGGTCAGCCCCAGCATTTT.

Only a few counts were recorded for this clonotype. The rearrangement uses TRBV7-2 and TRBJ2-2; D not certain. The CDR3 contains 15 residues. V lost 3 bases, J lost 3 bases, and 11 bases lay in between. Per the germline V gene, CDR1 is SGHTA and CDR2 is FQGNSA. The CDR3 here is CASSFGQQYTGELFF. DNA for the CDR3: TGTGCCAGCAGCTTCGGTCAACAGTACACCGGGGAGCTGTTTTTT.

This clonotype showed up many times. V gene TRBV7-9 combines with J gene TRBJ2-2; D possibly matches TRBD1 or TRBD2 (6 bases each). Germline V CDR1 and CDR2: SEHNR, FQNEAQ (reference sequence). There are 13 residues in the CDR3. V gave up 8 bases and J gave up 8 bases, with 15 bases separating them. The CDR3 reads CASRAGGTGELFF. CDR3 DNA: TGTGCCAGCCGCGCCGGGGGCACGGGGGAGCTGTTTTTT.

The rearrangement links TRBV20-1 to TRBJ2-3; no clear D gene. V was clipped by 4 bases and J by 6 bases, with 11 bases between them. CDR3 length equals 12 residues. In germline, CDR1 is DFQATT, CDR2 SNEGSKA (reference sequence). CDR3 nucleotide sequence: TGCAGTGCTACCATCAAGCTCGATACGCAGTATTTT. Translation gives CSATIKLDTQYF.

The chain couples TRBV5-1 to TRBJ2-1, with a tentative D call TRBD2 (5 bases). CDR1 SGHRS and CDR2 YFSETQ come from the germline V gene. The CDR3 is 18 amino acids. Trimming removed 4 bases from V and 0 bases from J, with 20 bases in between. CDR3 bases: TGCGCCAGCAGCCCCAACCGGGGTAGCGTCAGCTCCTACAATGAGCAGTTCTTC. Its translation is CASSPNRGSVSSYNEQFF.

This sequence joins TRBV7-2 and TRBJ1-3, with TRBD1 identical over 7 bases. CDR1 is SGHTA and CDR2 is FQGNSA in the germline V gene. With 7 bases clipped from V and 7 bases from J, the junction kept 10 bases outside the gene matches. This CDR3 has 14 residues. The CDR3 coding sequence is TGTGCCAGCATCCTAGGGGGCTCCGCCAACACCATATATTTT. Translating it yields CASILGGSANTIYF.

This clonotype was counted at least ten times. The chain is built from TRBV11-2 and TRBJ2-2; 9 bases are shared with TRBD2. The trim removed 3 bases at V and 5 bases at J, leaving 4 bases unmatched. Germline V gives CDR1 SGHAT, CDR2 FQNNGV. The CDR3 runs to 15 residues. The CDR3, as DNA: TGTGCCAGCAGCTTTAGCGGGAGAGGTACCGGGGAGCTGTTTTTT. As protein: CASSFSGRGTGELFF.

The chain is built from TRBV5-1 and TRBJ1-1; D call uncertain. CDR3 size: 15 residues. The V end lost 2 bases, the J end lost 1 base, and 12 bases lay between the germline ends. CDR1 and CDR2 from the germline V gene are SGHRS and YFSETQ. The CDR3 bases are TGCGCCAGCAGCTTCAAGGTGAGTCGGAACACTGAAGCTTTCTTT. As protein: CASSFKVSRNTEAFF.

The sample holds a few counts of this clonotype. This rearrangement joins TRBV20-1 to TRBJ2-1, with TRBD2 identical over 7 bases. This CDR3 has 12 amino acids. The V gene's germline CDR1 is DFQATT and CDR2 SNEGSKA (reference sequence). V was pared by 5 bases and J by 12 bases, with 10 bases of the junction left unmatched. The CDR3 DNA reads as TGCAGTGCTGAGAGATGGGGGGAGGGGCAGTTCTTC. This encodes CSAERWGEGQFF.

At least ten counts were recorded for this clonotype. The chain is built from TRBV5-5 and TRBJ1-2, with D unclear. Trimming stripped 4 bases from V and 8 bases from J, with 9 bases between. Germline V gene sequence: CDR1 SGHKS, CDR2 YYEKEE (reference sequence). This CDR3 contains 11 residues. CDR3 sequence reads: CASSVSLGYTF. In DNA form, the CDR3 reads TGTGCCAGCAGCGTGAGTTTGGGCTACACCTTC.

In this sample, this clonotype turned up a few times. The V gene is TRBV12-3 or TRBV12-4, the J gene TRBJ2-1, with a weak D call TRBD2 (5 bases). V was clipped by 7 bases and J by 4 bases, with 14 bases between them. The CDR3 is 14 residues long. The CDR3 coding sequence is TGTGCCAGCACCTCCGGGATCCGGTACAATGAGCAGTTCTTC. It yields the protein CASTSGIRYNEQFF.